This T cell receptor beta chain was identified in a study of shared clonotypes between healthy human individuals (TCRdb year 2020). As for the study more broadly: The cohort included three men and a couple of women between 18 and 49 years of age. Per donor, leukapheresis produced somewhere between about 0.9 and 9.5 billion PBMCs. To increase sequencing depth and limit assay-specific biases, different laboratories used diverse techniques to prepare libraries and sequence TCR repertoires. Per donor, three plates each were used for CD4 naive and CD4 memory, two for CD8 naive, and one for CD8 memory. Blood TCR repertoires of roughly five healthy adults were deeply sequenced to estimate repertoire size and the extent of clonotype sharing between individuals. Results and caveats for the whole study, not just this receptor: Incomplete sequencing was indicated by rarefaction of sorted-subset datasets, despite the large sequencing depth. Naive subsets generally had larger estimated clonotype richness than memory subsets. Because the study included a small number of donors, the genetic and exposure-history diversity represented was limited. Sampling was restricted to blood, and TCR repertoires in tissues likely differ from the TCR repertoires found in blood. Clonotypes shared by all four sorted-subset donors showed higher generation probabilities than non-shared clonotypes. Pairwise subsampling indicated that sequencing depth was expected to affect the degree of clonotype sharing among donors. Around 5% of naive CD4, around 3.6% of naive CD8, about 2.1% of memory CD4, and 0.4% of memory CD8 clonotypes were shared across a few donors.

The CDR3 goes from the cysteine to the phenylalanine over 11 residues. Only the CDR3 DNA is retained, 33 bases long and in frame from the first base. The junction shows trimming of 5 bases on V and 2 bases on J, plus 4 bases between the germline ends. From the germline V gene, CDR1 is MNHNS and CDR2 is SASEGT. The donors were healthy, HIV-negative adults with no recently reported acute infections or vaccinations. Only Caucasian adults living in Nashville, Tennessee, USA were represented among the donors. CD4+ T cells were enriched through magnetic negative selection, after which naive cells were positively selected on CD45RA and the remaining negative fraction served as the memory subset. After blood collection by leukapheresis, PBMCs were isolated using Ficoll-Histopaque density gradient centrifugation and then cryopreserved in the vapor phase of liquid nitrogen. Purity and quantity of every magnetically sorted T cell population were checked by analytical flow cytometry. From each sorted fraction, genomic DNA was isolated and quantified by UV absorbance on a Nanodrop 2000c.

This clone was counted a few times. Its antigen is unknown. Per-base qualities were not stored, and no clone one base away is much larger. Using the deep immunoSEQ assay, TCR CDR3 regions were amplified from genomic DNA by multiplex PCR. Extracted genomic DNA from each cell subset was distributed evenly across all wells of several immunoSEQ 96-well plates, and each plate was treated as a replicate. Each replicate PCR for sorted subsets received around 210 ng genomic DNA, equal to tens of thousands of T cell genomes. The purified libraries were quantified using a Qubit 3.0 fluorometer, sized with a Bioanalyzer 2100, and then quantified again using the KAPA Library Quantification kit. Every immunoSEQ 96-well plate was sequenced on a separate single-read 150-cycle Illumina NextSeq 550 flow cell. The original methods were these. Because only junctional sequences without quality scores were contained in the immunoSEQ output, filtering matching that applied to full-length reads could not be performed. To assign V/J genes and CDR3, sequences were annotated against IMGT germline references using PyIR, a Python wrapper for IgBLAST v1.9. Reads were filtered out if the reads had weak V/J assignments (E-value above 1e-6), no CDR3, stop codons, out-of-frame junctions, or ambiguous translated residues. V3J clonotypes were defined by identical inferred V gene, J gene, and CDR3 amino acid sequence. Percentage overlap between repertoires was computed as shared unique clonotypes divided by the size of the smaller repertoire. Repertoire richness was assessed with RTK rarefaction, the Chao1 estimator, and Recon v2.1 estimates of unobserved clonotypes. OLGA was used to compute generation probabilities for all TCRbeta clonotypes that the gDNA method yielded from several donors. The table comes from immuneACCESS by way of TCRdb, which keeps in-frame sequences with V and J called. Part of the clones is missing from these tables; in studies checked, under half for an unresolved V gene and the rest for unknown reasons. Clonal size and the V and J genes are those of that table, whereas D and trimming came from the DNA. In all, the sample holds over 950,000 clones, and 77% of those were seen once. The ten largest clonotypes hold roughly 0.82% of the sample.

The material sequenced was memory CD4+ T cells from PBMCs. Interpreted using the paper, the cell subset or site label stands for: CD45RA-negative fraction. The source of this sequence is a man younger than 35 in good health. Some clones in this sample may be carry-over from other donors' samples. The chain is encoded by TRBV6-1 joined to TRBJ2-7; the D segment cannot be called with confidence. The sequenced DNA: TGTGCCAGCAGTTACGCCTACGAGCAGTACTTC. The encoded protein is CASSYAYEQYF.